This TCR beta chain was sequenced during a study of blood T cells in healthy people across ages. Germline values: CDR1 SGHDT, CDR2 YYEEEE. The length of the CDR3 is 16 residues. The V end was cut by 4 bases, the J end by 4 bases, with 21 bases between. Then a second PCR, running about 6 to 12 cycles, was carried out with a sample-barcoded 5' primer and a J-beta primer mix. Each CDR3 protein gets one entry after TCRdb re-called the 5' RACE reads with MiXCR. The data show 800,000 or so distinct CDR3 sequences, around 62% seen once. The chain couples TRBV5-6 to TRBJ2-7, with D maybe TRBD2 (6 bases). Source material: blood. The source is a man aged 25-45 years in good health. CDR3 residues: CASSVSGWGETYEQYF. The CDR3 region has the DNA TGTGCCAGCAGCGTGTCCGGGTGGGGGGAGACTTACGAGCAGTACTTC.